These 10 T cell receptor beta chains share one sample of origin, sequenced in a study of T cell responses to AZD1222 COVID-19 vaccine (dated by TCRdb to the early 2020s). Libraries came from the immunoSEQ multiplex PCR assay. TCRdb provides this immuneACCESS table in a form limited to in-frame rearrangements. Some clones are lacking; in checked studies, under half of them reflect an unresolved V gene, and why the rest are absent is not known. Across this sample there are tens of thousands of clones, with 90% seen only once. 2.5% to 4% of the sample lies in the top ten. The label giving this sample's time point can be read as: about 28 days (+/-7) after the second vaccine dose. The starting material was peripheral blood, obtained 28 days after the second AZD1222 dose. These receptors originate from an adult who received the AZD1222 COVID-19 vaccine.

The chain joins TRBV7-3 to TRBJ2-1; TRBD2 matches 15 bases. Trimming at V came to 5 bases and at J to 9 bases, leaving 11 bases not matched to a gene. The CDR3 is 17 residues long. Germline V gene lookup returns CDR1 SGHTA and CDR2 FQGTGA. CDR3 DNA: TGTGCCAGCAGCCTTCGGGGACTAGCGGGAGGAGCGGGTGAGCAGTTCTTC. It translates to CASSLRGLAGGAGEQFF.

This sequence joins TRBV20-1 and TRBJ2-1; weak D call: TRBD1 (5 bases). Germline assignment: CDR1 DFQATT and CDR2 SNEGSKA (reference sequence). V lost 6 bases and J 9 bases, leaving 9 bases between the germline ends. The CDR3 runs to 10 residues. CDR3 region: CSAQGSEQFF. The CDR3 nucleotides are TGCAGTGCGCAGGGTAGTGAGCAGTTCTTC.

This sequence joins TRBV5-6 and TRBJ1-2; perhaps TRBD1 as D (6 bases). Germline CDR1 is SGHDT and CDR2 is YYEEEE. Trimming stripped 4 bases from V and 4 bases from J, with 11 bases between. The CDR3 extends over 13 amino acids. CDR3 nucleotide sequence: TGTGCCAGCAGCGTGGACAGCCTCTATGGCTACACCTTC. It yields the protein CASSVDSLYGYTF.

The chain uses TRBV7-9 and TRBJ1-2; weak D call: TRBD1 (5 bases). Germline values: CDR1 SEHNR, CDR2 FQNEAQ (reference sequence). V was clipped by 5 bases and J by 0 bases, with 7 bases between them. The CDR3 contains 13 residues. CDR3 amino acids: CASSPDTNYGYTF. Written as DNA, the CDR3 is TGTGCCAGCAGCCCGGACACTAACTATGGCTACACCTTC.

This clone turned up a few times. This same CDR3 is encoded by further DNA sequences in the sample. V gene TRBV2 combines with J gene TRBJ1-2; unclear D gene. Trimming removed 5 bases from V and 4 bases from J, with 2 bases in between. The V gene's germline CDR1 is SNHLY and CDR2 FYNNEI. This CDR3 region has 10 residues. For the CDR3, the DNA is TGTGCCAGCAGTCTCTATGGCTACACCTTC. Amino acids: CASSLYGYTF.

The V call is TRBV11-3, the J call TRBJ2-7; no reliable D call. The germline V and J ends were trimmed by 3 bases and 3 bases, with 12 bases remaining between them. This CDR3 contains 14 residues. In germline, CDR1 is SGHNT, CDR2 YENEEA. This CDR3 reads CASSLLSGDYEQYF. The CDR3 DNA is TGTGCCAGCAGCTTGCTCTCAGGTGACTACGAGCAGTACTTC.

The rearrangement uses TRBV19 and TRBJ1-1; tentative D call: TRBD1 (5 bases). Trimming took 3 bases from V and 5 from J, leaving 13 bases between them. This CDR3 comprises 14 residues. Germline V lookup: CDR1 LNHDA, CDR2 SQIVND (reference sequence). The CDR3 loop is CASSIVGGGTEAFF. As DNA, the CDR3 is TGTGCCAGTAGTATTGTAGGTGGGGGTACTGAAGCTTTCTTT.

This chain links TRBV5-6 with TRBJ2-7; D might be TRBD1 or TRBD2, each matching 5 bases. V lost 5 bases and J lost 6, with 18 bases in between. This CDR3 comprises 14 residues. Looked up from germline, CDR1 is SGHDT and CDR2 is YYEEEE. In nucleotides, the CDR3 is TGTGCCAGCAGGATGGAGTCAGGGAGCTTCGAGCAGTACTTC. This sequence encodes CASRMESGSFEQYF. The whole variable domain, remainder taken from reference TRBV5-6 and TRBJ2-7, is DAGVTQSPTHLIKTRGQQVTLRCSPKSGHDTVSWYQQALGQGPQFIFQYYEEEERQRGNFPDRFSGHQFPNYSSELNVNALLLGDSALYLCASRMESGSFEQYFGPGTRLTVT.

The chain recombines TRBV4-3 with TRBJ2-3, with a possible D match to TRBD2 (6 bases). V was trimmed by 0 bases and J by 0 bases, leaving 16 bases between them. This CDR3 spans 18 amino acids. Germline V CDR1 and CDR2: LGHNA, YSLEER. The CDR3 reads CASSQEGSGAGSTDTQYF. As DNA, the CDR3 is TGCGCCAGCAGCCAAGAGGGGTCGGGAGCTGGTAGCACAGATACGCAGTATTTT.

The J gene is TRBJ1-1, the V gene TRBV3-1 (or the pseudogene TRBV3-2); D gene uncertain. Germline CDR1 and CDR2: LGHDT and YNNKEL (reference sequence). The V end lost 4 bases, the J end lost 5 bases, and 17 bases lay between the germline ends. The CDR3 length is 15 residues. Here the CDR3 DNA reads TGTGCCAGCAGCCCCGTCCGGACCGGAGGGACTGAAGCTTTCTTT. Translating gives CASSPVRTGGTEAFF.